Described below is a single T cell receptor beta chain sequence and its context. Its antigen is unknown. The data are from a study of PD-1 blockade in mismatch repair-deficient tumors. Study results and caveats: Tumor-resident clones, often undetectable pretreatment in blood, expanded then contracted after pembrolizumab.

This CDR3 comprises 13 residues. Trimming removed 4 bases from V and 4 bases from J, with 9 bases in between. CDR1 and CDR2 (germline): SGHTA, FQGNSA. Here immunoSEQ multiplex PCR was the method, and the copy in TCRdb shows in-frame clones only, minus some. The repertoire holds some 85,000 clones, with approximately 80% as singletons. PCR or immunohistochemistry showed mismatch repair deficiency in every enrolled patient. Three pembrolizumab responders had their TCRs sequenced. The receptor was derived from an adult with mismatch repair-deficient cancer. Material: peripheral blood, obtained 44 weeks after starting pembrolizumab. V gene TRBV7-2 combines with J gene TRBJ2-3, with D perhaps assigned TRBD1 or TRBD2 (5 bases each). CDR3 amino acids: CASSWGTADTQYF. In DNA, the CDR3 is TGTGCCAGCAGCTGGGGGACGGCAGATACGCAGTATTTT.